This T cell receptor (beta chain) was sequenced in a study of control samples from healthy donors and cancer patients. The CDR3 runs 13 residues. CDR1 SGHTA and CDR2 FQGTGA come from the germline V gene. The V end lost 3 bases, the J end lost 3 bases, and 6 bases lay between the germline ends. Method: immunoSEQ multiplex PCR; TCRdb's copy keeps in-frame clones and lacks some. The sample has some 200,000 clones, 85% to 95% seen once. The J gene is TRBJ1-5, the V gene TRBV7-3; D remains ambiguous. The origin of this receptor is a man aged 18 to 29 in good health. Sequenced material: blood. The CDR3 sequence is CASSLYNNQPQHF. Written as DNA, the CDR3 is TGTGCCAGCAGCTTGTACAACAATCAGCCCCAGCATTTT.